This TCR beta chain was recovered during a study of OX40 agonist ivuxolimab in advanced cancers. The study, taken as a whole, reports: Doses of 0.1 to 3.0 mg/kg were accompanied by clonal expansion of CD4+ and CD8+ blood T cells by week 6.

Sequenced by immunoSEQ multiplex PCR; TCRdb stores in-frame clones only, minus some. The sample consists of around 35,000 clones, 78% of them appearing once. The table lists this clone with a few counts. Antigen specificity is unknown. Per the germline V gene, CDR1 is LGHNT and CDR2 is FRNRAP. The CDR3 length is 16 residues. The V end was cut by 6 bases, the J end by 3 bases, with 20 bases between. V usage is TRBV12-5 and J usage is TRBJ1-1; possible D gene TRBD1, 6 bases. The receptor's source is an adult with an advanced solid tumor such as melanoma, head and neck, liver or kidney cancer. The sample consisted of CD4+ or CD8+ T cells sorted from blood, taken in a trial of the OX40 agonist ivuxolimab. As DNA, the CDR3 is TGTGCTAGTGGAACATCCCAGGGGTTCCGAGACACTGAAGCTTTCTTT. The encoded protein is CASGTSQGFRDTEAFF.